This T cell receptor (beta chain) was recorded in a study of T cells in localized non-small cell lung cancer. Findings of the study overall: The tumor had only one region sequenced, so heterogeneity remains possible. Maximal T cell clonality occurred in uninvolved adjacent lung, with tumor ranking below it. The study linked higher blood T cell density to longer overall survival. Appearances in adjacent lung were noted for a median 57 of the top 100 tumor clones.

Clones were read by immunoSEQ multiplex PCR, and TCRdb kept only the in-frame ones, dropping some. Among 15,000 to 20,000 clones listed, over 75% were seen once. The CDR3 length is 13 residues. Trimming took off 4 bases at V and 10 bases at J, with 16 bases between the two ends. Per the germline V gene, CDR1 is MNHEY and CDR2 is SVGAGI. Notes on this clone: Its antigen remains unidentified.

The V and J genes are TRBV6-5 and TRBJ2-5; a possible D gene is TRBD1 (5 bases). Material: peripheral blood, obtained before any cancer treatment. This TCR was recovered from a male donor at least 60 years old with stage I lung adenocarcinoma. In DNA, the CDR3 is TGTGCCAGCAGTTCGCAAATTGACAGACACCAGTACTTC. Translating it yields CASSSQIDRHQYF.